Here is one T cell receptor beta chain with its context. This sample was taken from a study of cytomegalovirus exposure and HLA in healthy donors. Both 60 Vbeta primers and 13 Jbeta primers went into the PCR. Generated by immunoSEQ multiplex PCR, the TCRdb table keeps only in-frame clones and is missing some. The sample has some 110,000 clones, about 68% seen once; the top ten hold roughly 12%. Germline V gene data show CDR1 as SGHNT and CDR2 as YYREEE (reference sequence). There are 12 residues in the CDR3. V lost 4 bases and J 7 bases, leaving 9 bases between the germline ends. The chain employs TRBV5-4 and TRBJ2-1; D ambiguous. Sequences were obtained from PBMCs. The receptor was derived from a woman aged 45 to 65 in good health and CMV-seropositive. CDR3 in DNA: TGTGCCAGCAGCCCCGAGAGTAATGAGCAGTTCTTC. Amino acids: CASSPESNEQFF. The full variable domain, its missing parts supplied by reference TRBV5-4 and TRBJ2-1, is ETGVTQSPTHLIKTRGQQVTLRCSSQSGHNTVSWYQQALGQGPQFIFQYYREEENGRGNFPPRFSGLQFPNYSSELNVNALELDDSALYLCASSPESNEQFFGPGTRLTVL.